This entry lists 13 T cell receptor beta chains sequenced from one sample in a study of cytomegalovirus exposure and HLA in healthy donors. PCR used 60 Vbeta primers and 13 Jbeta primers. This table comes from immunoSEQ multiplex PCR, and its TCRdb copy is limited to in-frame clones, with some not included. The sample carries 30,000 to 40,000 clones, roughly two thirds recorded once. Sequencing input: PBMCs. The receptors were gathered from a man younger than 40 in good health and CMV-seronegative.

In its sample, this clone was seen a few times. This sequence joins TRBV6-6 and TRBJ2-1, with D perhaps TRBD1 (6 bases). CDR1 and CDR2 (germline): MNHNY, SVGAGI (reference sequence). CDR3 length equals 13 residues. V lost 5 bases and J 7 bases, leaving 12 bases between the germline ends. CDR3 DNA sequence: TGTGCCAGCAGTATACAGGGAGAGAATGAGCAGTTCTTC. It encodes CASSIQGENEQFF.

The chain couples TRBV6-1 to TRBJ1-1; D unresolved. This CDR3 spans 13 amino acids. V gave up 0 bases and J gave up 4 bases, with 6 bases separating them. The germline gives CDR1 MNHNS, CDR2 SASEGT. CDR3 residues: CASSEALSTEAFF. In nucleotides, the CDR3 is TGTGCCAGCAGTGAAGCCCTGAGCACTGAAGCTTTCTTT.

This clone was seen only a few times. Here the CDR3 DNA reads TGTGCCAGCAGCCGCAGACTAACAGGGGGCCCCGGGGAGCTGTTTTTT. Translating gives CASSRRLTGGPGELFF. This sequence joins TRBV7-2 and TRBJ2-2; 9 bases match TRBD1. The CDR3 contains 16 residues. CDR1 and CDR2 from the germline V gene are SGHTA and FQGNSA. With V trimmed by 5 bases and J by 6 bases, 10 bases remained unmatched.

The V and J genes are TRBV10-3 and TRBJ1-1; 8 bases align to TRBD1. Trimming removed 0 bases from V and 7 bases from J; junction bases left unmatched: 7. CDR1 is ENHRY and CDR2 is SYGVKD in the germline V gene. This CDR3 has 15 amino acids. CDR3 region: CAISESWQGAFEAFF. The CDR3 nucleotides read TGTGCCATCAGTGAGTCCTGGCAGGGGGCCTTTGAAGCTTTCTTT.

The gene calls are TRBV7-9 and TRBJ2-3; 9 bases are shared with TRBD1. Germline-derived CDR1 and CDR2 are SEHNR and FQNEAQ (reference sequence). The CDR3 loop spans 15 amino acids. V trimming: 1 base; J trimming: 5 bases; junction bases outside the gene matches: 4. CDR3 amino acids: CASSLGDRDGDTQYF. The CDR3 region has the DNA TGTGCCAGCAGCTTAGGGGACAGGGACGGAGATACGCAGTATTTT.

The CDR3 protein is CASTPQGGTDTQYF. DNA of the CDR3: TGTGCCAGCACCCCACAAGGGGGCACAGATACGCAGTATTTT. The rearrangement links TRBV27 to TRBJ2-3, with D possibly matching TRBD1 (5 bases). This CDR3 is 14 amino acids long. V was cut by 7 bases and J by 1 base, with 12 bases left in between. Germline V gene lookup returns CDR1 MNHEY and CDR2 SMNVEV (reference sequence).

A few counts support this clone. The genes are TRBV6-5 and TRBJ1-4; TRBD1 agrees at 9 bases. The CDR3 has 15 residues. Trimming at V came to 5 bases and at J to 2 bases, leaving 3 bases not matched to a gene. Germline CDR1 MNHEY, CDR2 SVGAGI. The CDR3: CASSNRGLTNEKLFF. In nucleotides, the CDR3 is TGTGCCAGCAGTAACAGGGGGCTGACTAATGAAAAACTGTTTTTT.

The chain uses TRBV6-1 and TRBJ2-2; maybe TRBD1 (5 bases). V was trimmed by 4 bases and J by 8 bases, leaving 14 bases between them. The CDR3 runs to 14 residues. Germline V gives CDR1 MNHNS, CDR2 SASEGT. The CDR3 spells CASSGQSTAGELFF. CDR3 in DNA: TGTGCCAGCAGTGGACAGTCCACGGCAGGGGAGCTGTTTTTT.

This chain links TRBV6-1 with TRBJ2-2, with 9 bases aligning to TRBD2. J was trimmed by 3 bases and V by 9 bases; bases with no gene match: 8. The CDR3 extends over 15 amino acids. Germline V gene data show CDR1 as MNHNS and CDR2 as SASEGT. The CDR3 DNA sequence: TGTGCCAGTAGAGCGGGAGGAACGTACACCGGGGAGCTGTTTTTT. Translating it yields CASRAGGTYTGELFF.

V and J are TRBV27 and TRBJ2-3; 10 bases are a match to TRBD1. V shed 8 bases, J shed 0 bases, and the junction held 2 bases outside the gene matches. Germline V gene data show CDR1 as MNHEY and CDR2 as SMNVEV (reference sequence). The length of the CDR3 is 14 residues. CDR3 amino acids: CASADRGSTDTQYF. The CDR3 coding sequence is TGTGCCAGCGCGGACAGGGGGAGCACAGATACGCAGTATTTT.

The rearrangement links TRBV25-1 to TRBJ1-1; 8 nucleotides line up with TRBD1. J gave up 5 bases and V 8 bases, and 4 bases lay outside the gene matches. The germline V gene encodes CDR1 MGHDK and CDR2 SYGVNS. The CDR3 covers 12 residues. This chain's CDR3 is CASDRGGTEAFF. The CDR3 DNA reads as TGTGCCAGCGACAGGGGTGGTACTGAAGCTTTCTTT. The variable domain in full, completed from reference TRBV25-1 and TRBJ1-1, reads EADIYQTPRYLVIGTGKKITLECSQTMGHDKMYWYQQDPGMELHLIHYSYGVNSTEKGDLSSESTVSRIRTEHFPLTLESARPSHTSQYLCASDRGGTEAFFGQGTRLTVV.

This CDR3 reads CASRSGQRHQPQHF. CDR3 nucleotides: TGTGCCAGTAGGAGCGGACAGCGTCATCAGCCCCAGCATTTT. V gene TRBV19 combines with J gene TRBJ1-5, with D possibly being TRBD1 (6 bases). Trimming removed 6 bases from V and 5 bases from J, with 14 bases in between. The germline CDR1 and CDR2 sequences are LNHDA and SQIVND (reference sequence). CDR3 size: 14 residues.

This clone was picked up one time. The DNA for the CDR3 is TGTGCCATCAGTCGTGGGGGGTACCCAGATAACTATGGCTACACCTTC. Its translation: CAISRGGYPDNYGYTF. V and J are TRBV10-3 and TRBJ1-2, with D perhaps TRBD1 (5 bases). Trimming took off 5 bases at V and 1 base at J, with 17 bases between the two ends. This CDR3 has 16 residues. Per the germline V gene, CDR1 is ENHRY and CDR2 is SYGVKD.